This T cell receptor beta chain comes out of a study of T cell responses to AZD1222 COVID-19 vaccine. Some clones are missing from TCRdb's copy, which holds only in-frame ones; the method was immunoSEQ multiplex PCR. The repertoire holds 150,000 or so clones, with over 85% as singletons. Notes on the study in general: Across the whole spike, CD4 TCRs peaked at regions 160-218 and 743-854. Only a handful of AZD1222 recipients, several in all, had baseline seropositivity. None of the repertoires were sampled until the peak T cell response had passed. Donor demographics were predominantly white British with a female majority; clonal diversity may be underestimated.

Concerning this clone: Its antigen remains unidentified.

Germline loops: CDR1 MDHEN, CDR2 SYDVKM. The V and J ends lost 10 bases and 1 base respectively, with 16 bases between them. This CDR3 region has 14 residues. Sample: peripheral blood, taken on day 0 of AZD1222 vaccination. This sequence originates from an adult in good health. J is TRBJ1-2 and V is TRBV28; the D is unclear. The CDR3 loop reads CAISSNSHNYGYTF. In DNA, the CDR3 is TGTGCCATCTCCTCAAACTCCCATAACTATGGCTACACCTTC.